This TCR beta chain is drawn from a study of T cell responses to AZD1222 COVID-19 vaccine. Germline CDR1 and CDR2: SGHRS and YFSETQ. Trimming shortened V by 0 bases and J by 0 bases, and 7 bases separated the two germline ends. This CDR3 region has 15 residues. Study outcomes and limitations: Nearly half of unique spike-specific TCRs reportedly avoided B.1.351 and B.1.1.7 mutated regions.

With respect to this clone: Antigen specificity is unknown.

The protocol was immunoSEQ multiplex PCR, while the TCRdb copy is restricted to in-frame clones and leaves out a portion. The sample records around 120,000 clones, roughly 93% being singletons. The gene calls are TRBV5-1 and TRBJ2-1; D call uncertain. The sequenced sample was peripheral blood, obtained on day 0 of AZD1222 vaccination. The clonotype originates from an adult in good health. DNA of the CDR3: TGCGCCAGCAGCTTGGGACTTCACTCCTACAATGAGCAGTTCTTC. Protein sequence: CASSLGLHSYNEQFF.